This T cell receptor beta chain was profiled in a study of molecular identifiers for immune sequencing clone quantification. This clonotype occurred many times. Both previously described methods and listed TCR primers were employed to make bulk TCR libraries. TCRdb fed the PCR reads into MiXCR, producing one record per CDR3 protein. The table has about half a million distinct CDR3 sequences, roughly 26% seen once. Naive CD8 library inputs spanned roughly 18,000 to 1,000,000 sorted cells and 10%, 30% or 50% RNA. Germline CDR1 SQVTM, CDR2 ANQGSEA. The J segment lost 5 bases and the V segment lost 0 bases, leaving 12 bases of the junction unmatched. This CDR3 region has 17 residues.

This chain uses TRBV29-1 with TRBJ2-5; 10 bases line up with TRBD2. The receptor's source is a human donor in good health. Some libraries in this study had Jurkat cell RNA spiked in. The sequenced material came from naive CD8+ T cells from blood, with Jurkat cell RNA spiked in. Subset reported: FACS-sorted CD8+CD4-CCR7+CD45RA+ naive T cells. The CDR3 spells CSVEDSSSGRFFETQYF. The CDR3 DNA reads as TGCAGCGTTGAAGATAGTTCTAGCGGGAGATTTTTTGAGACCCAGTACTTC.